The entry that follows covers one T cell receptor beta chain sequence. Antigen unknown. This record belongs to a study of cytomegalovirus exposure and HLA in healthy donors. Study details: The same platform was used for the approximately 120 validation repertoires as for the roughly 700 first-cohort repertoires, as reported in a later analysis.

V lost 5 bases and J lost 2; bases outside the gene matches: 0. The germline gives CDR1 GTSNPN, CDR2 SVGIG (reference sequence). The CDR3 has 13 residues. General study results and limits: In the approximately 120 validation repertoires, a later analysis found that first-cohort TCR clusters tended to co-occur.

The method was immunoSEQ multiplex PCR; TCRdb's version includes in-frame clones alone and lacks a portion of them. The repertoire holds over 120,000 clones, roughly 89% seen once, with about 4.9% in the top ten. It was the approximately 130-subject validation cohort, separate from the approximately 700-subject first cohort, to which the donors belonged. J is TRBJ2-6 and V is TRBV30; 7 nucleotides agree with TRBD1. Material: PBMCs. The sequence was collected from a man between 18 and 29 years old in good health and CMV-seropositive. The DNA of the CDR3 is TGTGCCTGGGGGACAGCTGGGGCCAACGTCCTGACTTTC. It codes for CAWGTAGANVLTF.